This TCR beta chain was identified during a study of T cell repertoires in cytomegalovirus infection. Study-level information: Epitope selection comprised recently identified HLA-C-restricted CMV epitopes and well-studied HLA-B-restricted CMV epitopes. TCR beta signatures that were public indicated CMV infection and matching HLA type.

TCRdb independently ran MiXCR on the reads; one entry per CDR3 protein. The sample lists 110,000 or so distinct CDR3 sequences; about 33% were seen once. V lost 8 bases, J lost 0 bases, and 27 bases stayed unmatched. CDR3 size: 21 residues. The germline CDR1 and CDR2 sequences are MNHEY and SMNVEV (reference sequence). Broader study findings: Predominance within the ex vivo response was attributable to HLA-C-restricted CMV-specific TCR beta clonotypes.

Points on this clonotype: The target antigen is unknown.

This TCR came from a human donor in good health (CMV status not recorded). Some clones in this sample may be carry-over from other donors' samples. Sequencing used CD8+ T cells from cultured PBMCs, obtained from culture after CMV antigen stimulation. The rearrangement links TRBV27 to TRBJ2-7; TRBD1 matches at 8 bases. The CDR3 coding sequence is TGTGCCAGCGCCGGGGTTGTGTCCACACCCAGACCGGGACAGGACTCCTACGAGCAGTACTTC. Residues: CASAGVVSTPRPGQDSYEQYF.